This paragraph reports one T cell receptor beta chain. Its target antigen remains unknown. Base qualities were left out, and no much larger clone turns up one base away. Sequences SGHDT (CDR1) and YYEEEE (CDR2) are obtained from the germline V gene. Measured from the cysteine to the phenylalanine, the CDR3 is 16 residues long. Only the CDR3 DNA stays, 48 bases, in frame from base 1. V and J lose 1 base and 0 bases, and a span of 8 bases separates them. The CDR3 regions of human TCRbeta chains were analyzed by immunosequencing. On the authors' methods: TCRs in the repertoires were compared against a reference library of SARS-CoV-2-specific TCRs that had been generated with the MIRA antigen-specificity platform. Breadth was defined as the fraction of unique TCRs that were SARS-CoV-2-associated. Depth was defined as the fraction of total T cells that were SARS-CoV-2-associated. Using the MIRA data, each spike-specific TCR was assigned both to the spike region to which the TCR was reactive and to a CD4 or CD8 class. Log10-transformed breadth and depth values were compared by one-way ANOVA with Sidak's multiple comparisons tests. TCRdb holds this immuneACCESS table with in-frame rearrangements only. Some clones are missing; in checked studies, unresolved V genes explain under half, and the rest has no known cause. That table is the source of V, J and clone size, and D and trimming were worked out from the DNA. Across this sample there are 210,000 or so clones, with 90% to 95% seen only once. The top ten clones comprise 1% of the sample.

These data originate in a study of T cell responses to AZD1222 COVID-19 vaccine (TCRdb year 2021). As for the study more broadly: TCR sequencing was performed for approximately 240 trial participants, of whom 207 were given two doses of AZD1222 and approximately 25 were given two doses of MenACWY control vaccine. Trial participants were enrolled by age into subgroups of 18-55, 56-69 and 70-plus years, and around 150, 28 and 57 TCR-sequenced participants, respectively, were included in these subgroups. The study at large found these results: In the small 56-69-year group, the increase in depth fell short of significance, most likely because of low power. The vaccine-associated CD4 TCRs covered the entire spike protein, and the dominant responses fell in regions 160-218 and 743-854. Reportedly, close to half of the unique spike-specific TCRs recognized epitopes lying outside the regions that are mutated in the B.1.351 and B.1.1.7 variants. Most participants were white British and females outnumbered males, and the authors suggested that clonal diversity may have been underestimated. Conclusions about previously exposed vaccinees are limited because only five to seven AZD1222 recipients were SARS-CoV-2 seropositive at baseline. Because no samples from the day 14 peak response were available, repertoires could be characterized only after the peak T cell response. Spike-specific TCR breadth and depth rose significantly after two AZD1222 doses compared with day 0 and with MenACWY recipients.

What this sample's time point label stands for: baseline before first vaccination. The treatment or condition label, as the study defines it: meningococcal conjugate vaccine given as trial control. Vaccinee samples were obtained from the UK trials COV001 and COV002, which included a single-blind randomized controlled phase 2/3 trial of AZD1222 (ChAdOx1 nCoV-19) in healthy adults. For TCRbeta chain sequencing, PBMC samples were collected from trial participants at day 0 and at day 28 after the second dose. This clonotype was sampled from an adult in good health. The chain is made from TRBV5-6 and TRBJ1-6, with no reliable assignment of the D segment. The sample here was peripheral blood, taken on day 0 of MenACWY control vaccination. DNA sequence: TGTGCCAGCAGCTTGTCTGGCTACTCCTATAATTCACCCCTCCACTTT. Its coded protein is CASSLSGYSYNSPLHF.